The 3 T cell receptor beta chains below come from one sample, sequenced in a study of response to subunit inactivated influenza vaccine. TCRdb independently ran MiXCR on the RT-PCR reads; one entry per CDR3 protein. The sample has hundreds of thousands of distinct CDR3 sequences; over 25% are singletons. Sequenced material: CD4+ T cells sorted from PBMCs, taken roughly 5 days after vaccination. These TCRs come from a man aged 45-60 years who received an inactivated influenza vaccine.

This clonotype was picked up many times. The chain joins TRBV5-5 to TRBJ2-5, with TRBD2 matching over 13 bases. V shed 5 bases, J shed 4 bases, and the junction held 11 bases outside the gene matches. The CDR3 has 17 amino acids. Germline lookup yields CDR1 SGHKS and CDR2 YYEKEE (reference sequence). CDR3 sequence (DNA): TGTGCCAGCAGGAACATACTAGCGGGAGGGCCAGGAGAGACCCAGTACTTC. Translated, it gives CASRNILAGGPGETQYF.

The rearrangement uses TRBV4-2 and TRBJ2-7; 10 positions match TRBD1. CDR1 is LGHNA, CDR2 YNFKEQ, per germline. This CDR3 contains 14 residues. Germline trimming cut 3 bases from V and 4 bases from J; bases unmatched to any gene: 3. Written as DNA, the CDR3 is TGTGCCAGCAGCCAGACAGGGGGCAGGTACGAGCAGTACTTC. Translated: CASSQTGGRYEQYF.

This clonotype was seen a handful of times. DNA for the CDR3: TGCAGTGCGTGGGACAGTATAGCCAAAAACATTCAGTACTTC. It specifies CSAWDSIAKNIQYF. The chain is built from TRBV20-1 and TRBJ2-4; 7 bases fit TRBD1. The CDR3 is 14 residues long. In germline, CDR1 is DFQATT, CDR2 SNEGSKA (reference sequence). V lost 6 bases, J lost 0 bases, and 5 bases stayed unmatched.